This is a list of T cell receptor beta chains from one sample in a study of blood T cells in healthy people across ages. Via MiXCR, TCRdb re-called the 5' RACE reads, giving one row per CDR3 protein. The table has 850,000 to 1,000,000 distinct CDR3 sequences, roughly 52% seen once; the top ten hold over 10%. The sequencing input was blood. These receptors were taken from a man aged 25-45 years in good health. The CDR3 runs from the conserved cysteine through the conserved F or W. The D gene is left open where the match is weak. The size of a clone is reported for some rows only, either as once, few or many, or as a class for expanded clones.

>-|TRBV29-1|-|TRBJ2-7|14
TGCAGCGTTGACTCCGACAGCGGATCCTACGAGCAGTACTTC
CSVDSDSGSYEQYF
>once|TRBV29-1|-|TRBJ1-1|13
TGCAGCGTTGATTCGGGACTCCGGGGGGAAGCTTTCTTT
CSVDSGLRGEAFF
>-|TRBV27|-|TRBJ2-4|13
TGTGCCAGCAGCATGGCAAATCTTAACATTCAGTACTTC
CASSMANLNIQYF
>-|TRBV3-1|TRBD2|TRBJ2-1|12
TGTGCCAGCAGCCAGAGCGGGGAAGGTCCGTTCTTC
CASSQSGEGPFF
>-|TRBV7-9|-|TRBJ2-7|13
TGTGCCAGCAGCTGGGGAGGACTATACGAGCAGTACTTC
CASSWGGLYEQYF
>few|TRBV29-1|TRBD2|TRBJ2-3|14
TGCAGCGCCGCGACTAGCGGGGGGGCTGATACGCAGTATTTT
CSAATSGGADTQYF
>-|TRBV5-5|-|TRBJ2-2|16
TGTGCCAGCACCCAGCGCTGGCAGCCACCCACCGGGGAGCTGTTTTTT
CASTQRWQPPTGELFF
>-|TRBV2|-|TRBJ1-4|14
TGTGCCAGCAGTGGGTCTGGGACTAATGAAAAACTGTTTTTT
CASSGSGTNEKLFF
>-|TRBV6-2/TRBV6-3|TRBD1|TRBJ2-7|17
TGTGCCAGCAGTCACTCCTTGGGACAGGGTGAAACCTACGAGCAGTACTTC
CASSHSLGQGETYEQYF
>few|TRBV7-8|TRBD2|TRBJ2-1|15
TGTGCCAGCAGCTTGGGACTAGGATTCCCTAGTGAGCAGTTCTTC
CASSLGLGFPSEQFF
>few|TRBV20-1|-|TRBJ2-3|15
TGCAGTGCTAGAGGGGACATAGGAAGCACAGATACGCAGTATTTT
CSARGDIGSTDTQYF
>once|TRBV25-1|TRBD1|TRBJ1-2|14
TGTGCCAGCAGTGAAGATACAGGGGGGTATGGCTACACCTTC
CASSEDTGGYGYTF
>-|TRBV7-9|TRBD2|TRBJ2-4|16
TGTGCCAGCAGCTTAGGACTAGCGGAGCCCCAAAACATTCAGTACTTC
CASSLGLAEPQNIQYF
>few|TRBV4-1|TRBD1|TRBJ2-7|15
TGCGCCAGCAGCCAAGCCGGGACAGAAATCTACGAGCAGTACTTC
CASSQAGTEIYEQYF
>-|TRBV20-1|TRBD1|TRBJ1-2|14
TGCAGTGCCGCCGGGACAGGGAGTAACTATGGCTACACCTTC
CSAAGTGSNYGYTF
>-|TRBV20-1|TRBD1|TRBJ1-2|15
TGCAGTACCCCACCGCACGGGACAGGTCAGGCCAGCTACACCTTC
CSTPPHGTGQASYTF
>-|TRBV6-6|-|TRBJ2-7|15
TGTGCCAGCAGTTACGAGGCAAATCGGCTTGACGAGCAGTACTTC
CASSYEANRLDEQYF
>-|TRBV20-1|TRBD2|TRBJ2-1|13
TGCAGTGCTGCGACTAGCGGCTACAATGAGCAGTTCTTC
CSAATSGYNEQFF
>-|TRBV2|TRBD2|TRBJ2-7|14
TGTGCCAGCAGTGAAGGGCGGGGGTTCTACGAGCAGTACTTC
CASSEGRGFYEQYF
>-|TRBV29-1|TRBD2|TRBJ2-7|17
TGCAGCGTTGAACTAGCGGGAGACTTCCAAGTATCCTACGAGCAGTACTTC
CSVELAGDFQVSYEQYF
>-|TRBV7-9|-|TRBJ2-7|15
TGTGCCAGCGGCTTAGCGCGGGCAGAGGGCTACGAGCAGTACTTC
CASGLARAEGYEQYF
>-|TRBV12-3/TRBV12-4|TRBD1|TRBJ1-5|15
TGTGCCAGCAGTTTATCGGGACAGGTCAATCGGCCCCAGCATTTT
CASSLSGQVNRPQHF
>few|TRBV4-2|TRBD2|TRBJ2-5|15
TGTGCCAGCAGCCAAGAACAGGGACTAGCGGAGACCCAGTACTTC
CASSQEQGLAETQYF
>few|TRBV20-1|-|TRBJ2-2|13
TGCAGTGCACCAGGGACGGGAGCCGGGGAGCTGTTTTTT
CSAPGTGAGELFF
>-|TRBV6-5|-|TRBJ2-5|13
TGTGCCAGCAGTCCCGTACCCGTGGAGACCCAGTACTTC
CASSPVPVETQYF
>-|TRBV12-3/TRBV12-4|-|TRBJ2-3|12
TGTGCCAGCAGTCGGCCCGCAGATACGCAGTATTTT
CASSRPADTQYF
>-|TRBV6-2/TRBV6-3|-|TRBJ2-3|13
TGTGCCAGCAGAGACCAAGACCCGGATACGCAGTATTTT
CASRDQDPDTQYF
>-|TRBV14|-|TRBJ2-7|16
TGTGCCAGCAGCCAGGAGCAGGGTTTCAGCCCCTACGAGCAGTACTTC
CASSQEQGFSPYEQYF
>-|TRBV3-1|TRBD2|TRBJ2-4|18
TGTGCCAGCAGCCAAGATACTAGCGGGGGGCAAGCCAAAAACATTCAGTACTTC
CASSQDTSGGQAKNIQYF
>-|TRBV25-1|-|TRBJ2-1|16
TGTGCCAGCAGTGCCCCGGGACTCAGTTATCCGAATGAGCAGTTCTTC
CASSAPGLSYPNEQFF
>-|TRBV6-1|-|TRBJ2-6|15
TGTGCCAGCGGGAGGGGGGAAACTGGGGCCAACGTCCTGACTTTC
CASGRGETGANVLTF
>-|TRBV6-6|TRBD1|TRBJ1-6|14
TGTGCCAGCAGTAGGGACAGGAAGGGGTCACCCCTCCACTTT
CASSRDRKGSPLHF
>few|TRBV5-1|-|TRBJ1-2|14
TGCGCCAGCAGCTTGGGCAGCAGGGAAGATGGCTACACCTTC
CASSLGSREDGYTF
>-|TRBV12-3/TRBV12-4|TRBD2|TRBJ2-3|16
TGTGCCAGCAGTAGCATAGCGGGAGGGATCGCAGATACGCAGTATTTT
CASSSIAGGIADTQYF
>-|TRBV14|-|TRBJ1-1|15
TGTGCCAGCAGCCAAGACCCGGGGTTGAACACTGAAGCTTTCTTT
CASSQDPGLNTEAFF
>-|TRBV14|-|TRBJ2-4|15
TGTGCCAGCAGCCAAGGGGTGACTAGTGGCAACATTCAGTACTTC
CASSQGVTSGNIQYF
>-|TRBV4-1|-|TRBJ2-1|14
TGCGCCAGCAGTCAAGAAGGCGTCCAAGAGACCCAGTTCTTC
CASSQEGVQETQFF
>many|TRBV5-1|TRBD1|TRBJ2-1|13
TGCGCCAGCAGCTGGGACAGTTACAATGAGCAGTTCTTC
CASSWDSYNEQFF
>few|TRBV7-2|-|TRBJ2-1|14
TGTGCCATATATGGGGGCCTTAGGCACAATGAGCAGTTCTTC
CAIYGGLRHNEQFF
>many|TRBV2|TRBD1|TRBJ1-6|14
TGTGCCAGCAGCCCCGGACAGGGGAATTCACCCCTCCACTTT
CASSPGQGNSPLHF